A selection of T cell receptor beta chains follows, all from one sample in a study of blood T cell repertoires in COVID-19. Measured with immunoSEQ multiplex PCR; TCRdb has only the in-frame clones, and not every one. The sample shows around 100,000 clones, about 80% of them seen only once. The specimen was peripheral blood. These receptor sequences come from a human donor in a cohort sampled during active or convalescent COVID-19. Each CDR3 is given with its conserved first and last residue. Fields, in order: V gene, D gene, clone size, J gene, CDR3 protein, CDR3 DNA. A D gene is named only where the DNA matches it firmly. The listing skips clone size in some rows; elsewhere it reads once, few, many or a size class.

TRBV7-2	TRBD1	NA	TRBJ2-2	CASSLWTGVTGELFF	TGTGCCAGCAGCTTATGGACAGGGGTAACCGGGGAGCTGTTTTTT
TRBV7-2	NA	NA	TRBJ1-1	CASSLSYTEAFF	TGTGCCAGCAGCTTAAGCTACACTGAAGCTTTCTTT
TRBV30	NA	NA	TRBJ1-2	CAWNQITWGPGGYTF	TGTGCCTGGAACCAGATAACGTGGGGGCCTGGTGGCTACACCTTC
TRBV3-1/TRBV3-2	NA	NA	TRBJ1-4	CASSPQGNEKLFF	TGTGCCAGCAGCCCGCAGGGGAATGAAAAACTGTTTTTT
TRBV28	NA	NA	TRBJ2-1	CASSFTGPNEQFF	TGTGCCAGCAGTTTCACAGGGCCCAATGAGCAGTTCTTC
TRBV6-6	NA	NA	TRBJ2-5	CASSQSQVETQYF	TGTGCCAGCAGCCAGTCGCAGGTTGAGACCCAGTACTTC
TRBV9	NA	NA	TRBJ1-6	CASSVTTGQDSPLHF	TGTGCCAGCAGCGTAACCACAGGCCAAGATTCACCCCTCCACTTT
TRBV3-1/TRBV3-2	TRBD1	NA	TRBJ2-7	CASSQRGRDSSYEQYF	TGTGCCAGCAGCCAAAGAGGACGGGACAGCTCCTACGAGCAGTACTTC
TRBV6-6	TRBD2	NA	TRBJ2-2	CASSPLAGGLGTGELFF	TGTGCCAGCAGTCCCCTAGCGGGGGGGCTGGGCACCGGGGAGCTGTTTTTT
TRBV2	NA	NA	TRBJ2-7	CASTPQGNRQYF	TGTGCCAGCACCCCCCAGGGGAATCGGCAGTACTTC
TRBV3-1/TRBV3-2	TRBD1	NA	TRBJ2-5	CASSQAPGQGQETQYF	TGTGCCAGCAGCCAAGCCCCAGGACAGGGACAAGAGACCCAGTACTTC
TRBV4-2	NA	NA	TRBJ1-1	CASSLFSGRSTEAFF	TGTGCCAGCAGCCTCTTTTCCGGGAGGAGCACTGAAGCTTTCTTT
TRBV18	NA	NA	TRBJ2-7	CASSPTSVGGHEQYF	TGTGCCAGCTCACCTACCTCAGTGGGGGGTCACGAGCAGTACTTC
TRBV5-8	NA	NA	TRBJ1-5	CASSFREPQHF	TGTGCCAGCAGCTTCAGGGAGCCCCAGCATTTT
TRBV7-9	NA	NA	TRBJ1-2	CASSLAGTTLRGYTF	TGTGCCAGCAGCTTAGCCGGGACTACCCTACGGGGCTACACCTTC
TRBV5-1	NA	NA	TRBJ2-1	CASSLGQSSYNEQFF	TGCGCCAGCAGCTTGGGACAGAGCTCCTACAATGAGCAGTTCTTC
TRBV3-1/TRBV3-2	NA	many	TRBJ2-2	CASSQGVGRLEELFF	TGTGCCAGCAGCCAAGGAGTTGGGCGCCTCGAGGAGCTGTTTTTT
TRBV11-2	TRBD2	NA	TRBJ2-1	CASSLDLGGSSYNEQFF	TGTGCCAGCAGCTTAGATCTGGGGGGGAGCTCCTACAATGAGCAGTTCTTC
TRBV4-2	TRBD1	NA	TRBJ2-7	CASSQDSGTVYYEQYF	TGTGCCAGCAGCCAAGATAGTGGGACAGTGTATTACGAGCAGTACTTC
TRBV24-1	TRBD1	once	TRBJ1-2	CATSDPGTGGEGYTF	TGTGCCACCAGTGACCCTGGGACAGGGGGTGAGGGCTACACCTTC